The 21 T cell receptor beta chains below were found in one sample sequenced in a study of blood T cell repertoires in COVID-19. The table came from immunoSEQ multiplex PCR; TCRdb's copy has only in-frame clones and leaves some out. The sample yields a few hundred thousand clones, roughly 90% seen once. Sequenced sample: peripheral blood. These receptors were collected from a young man who had recovered from COVID-19.

The chain uses TRBV18 and TRBJ2-7; D gene uncertain. This CDR3 contains 15 residues. Germline CDR1 is KGHSH and CDR2 is LQKENI. Trimming left V 3 bases short and J 1 base short, with 13 bases between. Here the CDR3 reads CASSPEPRHSYEQYF. Written as DNA, the CDR3 is TGTGCCAGCTCACCCGAGCCAAGACATTCCTACGAGCAGTACTTC.

This clone has just a few counts. The chain has TRBV10-3 and TRBJ1-6, with TRBD1 as a possible D gene (5 bases). V lost 5 bases and J 3 bases, leaving 11 bases between the germline ends. CDR1 is ENHRY and CDR2 is SYGVKD in the germline V gene. The CDR3 has 15 residues. The CDR3: CAISTDSVYNSPLHF. DNA for the CDR3: TGTGCCATCAGTACCGACAGTGTCTATAATTCACCCCTCCACTTT.

The V gene is TRBV5-8, the J gene TRBJ1-4; 7 positions agree with TRBD1. Trimming cost V 2 bases and J 6 bases; bases outside gene matches: 4. Germline CDR1 and CDR2: SGHTS and YDEGEE. The CDR3 runs to 14 residues. In DNA, the CDR3 is TGTGCCAGCAGCTTCGGACAGGCGGATGAAAAACTGTTTTTT. Protein: CASSFGQADEKLFF.

This chain links TRBV7-3 with TRBJ2-7; weak D call: TRBD1 (5 bases). The CDR3 runs to 15 residues. Germline V gives CDR1 SGHTA, CDR2 FQGTGA. Trimming left V 5 bases short and J 6 bases short, with 20 bases between. As DNA, the CDR3 is TGTGCCAGCAGCCCGTCGTCGCAGGGTTTCGCCGAGCAGTACTTC. Its protein is CASSPSSQGFAEQYF.

The rearrangement joins TRBV7-8 to TRBJ2-3; D call uncertain. This CDR3 spans 12 amino acids. Germline CDR1 and CDR2: SGHVS and FQNEAQ. V was clipped by 1 base and J by 6 bases, with 5 bases between them. The CDR3 is CASSLGHDTQYF. The CDR3 DNA reads TGTGCCAGCAGCTTAGGACACGATACGCAGTATTTT.

The chain has TRBV7-8 and TRBJ2-7, with 9 positions matching TRBD2. CDR1 and CDR2 (germline): SGHVS, FQNEAQ. Trimming removed 1 base from V and 4 bases from J; junction bases left unmatched: 8. This CDR3 comprises 16 residues. The CDR3 region is CASSLGSAGGSYEQYF. DNA for the CDR3: TGTGCCAGCAGCTTAGGGTCAGCGGGAGGTTCTTACGAGCAGTACTTC.

The rearrangement uses TRBV4-3 and TRBJ2-6, with 8 nucleotides matching TRBD1. The CDR3 totals 16 residues. Germline assignment: CDR1 LGHNA and CDR2 YSLEER. The ends lost 4 bases at V and 2 bases at J; junction bases unmatched: 4. Written as DNA, the CDR3 is TGCGCCAGCAGCCCAAGGACAGGGACTGGGGCCAACGTCCTGACTTTC. Amino acid sequence: CASSPRTGTGANVLTF.

The chain joins TRBV7-9 to TRBJ2-7, with 9 bases fitting TRBD2. This CDR3 spans 17 amino acids. Trimming took 5 bases from V and 0 from J; bases not matched to a gene: 11. CDR1 SEHNR and CDR2 FQNEAQ come from the germline V gene (reference sequence). This CDR3 is CASSTLHSGRFSYEQYF. CDR3 in DNA: TGTGCCAGCAGCACCCTCCACAGCGGGAGGTTCTCCTACGAGCAGTACTTC.

The CDR3 is CASSTSGGMNTEAFF. CDR3 DNA: TGTGCCAGTAGTACATCAGGGGGCATGAACACTGAAGCTTTCTTT. The chain joins TRBV19 to TRBJ1-1, with 8 bases that match TRBD1. The junction had 4 bases not matched to a gene; V was cut back by 4 bases and J by 0 bases. CDR1 and CDR2 (germline): LNHDA, SQIVND (reference sequence). The CDR3 runs to 15 residues.

The chain joins TRBV6-5 to TRBJ1-2; D not resolved. The germline V and J ends were trimmed by 6 bases and 2 bases, with 10 bases remaining between them. The CDR3 loop spans 13 amino acids. Germline assignment: CDR1 MNHEY and CDR2 SVGAGI. The CDR3 nucleotides read TGTGCCAGCAGCCTCTCCCCCAACTATGGCTACACCTTC. Protein sequence: CASSLSPNYGYTF.

This rearrangement joins TRBV4-1 to TRBJ2-7; 7 positions match TRBD2. This CDR3 has 17 amino acids. After removal of 0 bases from V and 2 bases from J, the junction contained 10 bases not matched to a gene. Germline lookup yields CDR1 MGHRA and CDR2 YSYEKL. This chain's CDR3 is CASSQDVEWGGAYEQYF. CDR3 DNA sequence: TGCGCCAGCAGCCAAGACGTGGAATGGGGGGGGGCCTACGAGCAGTACTTC.

This clone has a handful of counts. CDR3: CASSPPWEGQETQYF. CDR3 DNA sequence: TGTGCCAGCAGCCCCCCTTGGGAGGGACAAGAGACCCAGTACTTC. The chain couples TRBV14 to TRBJ2-5; the match to TRBD2 covers 7 bases. CDR3 size: 15 residues. CDR1 and CDR2 (germline): SGHDN, FVKESK. Trimming removed 4 bases from V and 2 bases from J; junction bases left unmatched: 7.

The chain has TRBV28 and TRBJ2-7, with 9 positions matching TRBD1. V shed 6 bases, J shed 2 bases, and the junction held 8 bases outside the gene matches. The CDR3 length is 15 residues. Germline loops: CDR1 MDHEN, CDR2 SYDVKM. In DNA form, the CDR3 reads TGTGCCAGCAGCCAAACGACAGGGGGTCCCTACGAGCAGTACTTC. Its protein product is CASSQTTGGPYEQYF. Filled out from reference TRBV28 and TRBJ2-7, the complete variable domain reads DVKVTQSSRYLVKRTGEKVFLECVQDMDHENMFWYRQDPGLGLRLIYFSYDVKMKEKGDIPEGYSVSREKKERFSLILESASTNQTSMYLCASSQTTGGPYEQYFGPGTRLTVT.

The rearrangement joins TRBV10-3 to TRBJ2-7, with TRBD1 matching 9 bases. The CDR3 is made up of 14 amino acids. Trimming cost V 4 bases and J 3 bases; bases outside gene matches: 4. Germline V CDR1 and CDR2: ENHRY, SYGVKD. The CDR3 DNA reads TGTGCCATCAGTGCAGGGACAGGGTACTACGAGCAGTACTTC. It encodes CAISAGTGYYEQYF.

The rearrangement joins TRBV29-1 to TRBJ2-2, with D possibly TRBD1 on 6 matching bases. There are 15 residues in the CDR3. With 7 bases removed from V and 3 bases from J, the gap between germline ends came to 18 bases. Germline CDR1 reads SQVTM; CDR2 reads ANQGSEA. The CDR3, as DNA: TGCAGCGGTGAGGGTTCAGGGGCGGACACCGGGGAGCTGTTTTTT. This encodes CSGEGSGADTGELFF.

This clone was observed a single time. This chain connects TRBV7-9 to TRBJ1-6; perhaps TRBD1 as D (5 bases). V lost 5 bases and J 4 bases, leaving 9 bases between the germline ends. This CDR3 region has 14 residues. The germline V gene has CDR1 SEHNR and CDR2 FQNEAQ (reference sequence). The CDR3 DNA reads TGTGCCAGCAGCGTCGACAGTTATAATTCACCCCTCCACTTT. This sequence encodes CASSVDSYNSPLHF.

V gene TRBV11-2 combines with J gene TRBJ2-3; the D gene is possibly TRBD2 (5 bases). This CDR3 is 18 amino acids long. The ends were cut back, 2 bases at V and 0 bases at J, with 18 bases in the middle. Germline V gives CDR1 SGHAT, CDR2 FQNNGV. CDR3 sequence reads: CASSLNYPSPTSTDTQYF. CDR3 in DNA: TGTGCCAGCAGCTTAAATTATCCTAGCCCCACTAGCACAGATACGCAGTATTTT.

The sample holds one count of this clone. This chain uses TRBV27 with TRBJ2-7; a weak D match, TRBD1 (5 bases). Trimming took off 2 bases at V and 5 bases at J, with 13 bases between the two ends. The CDR3 is made up of 14 amino acids. CDR1 and CDR2 (germline): MNHEY, SMNVEV (reference sequence). CDR3 loop: CASSLRGFRNEQYF. As DNA, the CDR3 is TGTGCCAGCAGTTTAAGGGGCTTTAGGAACGAGCAGTACTTC.

The rearrangement joins TRBV7-3 to TRBJ1-1; a weak D match, TRBD1 (6 bases). Trimming removed 4 bases at V and 6 bases at J, with 12 bases between. Looked up from germline, CDR1 is SGHTA and CDR2 is FQGTGA. This CDR3 region has 13 residues. Here the CDR3 DNA reads TGTGCCAGCAGCTCACTCCCAGGGGCTGAAGCTTTCTTT. It specifies CASSSLPGAEAFF.

This chain uses TRBV5-1 with TRBJ2-1; 8 nucleotides match TRBD2. Germline V gene lookup returns CDR1 SGHRS and CDR2 YFSETQ. The CDR3 sequence is 14 residues long. Trimming took 4 bases from V and 8 from J; bases not matched to a gene: 8. The CDR3 sequence: CASSPISGRDEQFF. As DNA, the CDR3 is TGCGCCAGCAGCCCAATCAGCGGGAGAGATGAGCAGTTCTTC.

This clone was seen a handful of times. The chain employs TRBV5-1 and TRBJ2-2; TRBD1 agrees at 8 bases. The CDR3 extends over 15 amino acids. Germline CDR1 is SGHRS and CDR2 is YFSETQ. The trim removed 3 bases at V and 4 bases at J, leaving 5 bases unmatched. The CDR3 bases are TGCGCCAGCAGCTCCACAGGGGGTATCACCGGGGAGCTGTTTTTT. Translated: CASSSTGGITGELFF.